This T cell receptor (beta chain) is drawn from a study of T and B cells in COVID-19 patients. BIOMED2 TRB-A/B primer pools were used in multiplex TRB PCR. TCRdb reanalysed the multiplex PCR reads using MiXCR and keeps one entry per CDR3 protein. The sample consists of over a thousand distinct CDR3 sequences, about 29% of them appearing once. This CDR3 region has 20 residues. Trimming took 5 bases from V and 6 from J; bases not matched to a gene: 24. Each TRB amplification used about 250-550 ng of genomic DNA from blood. The TCR sequence derives from a human donor with active COVID-19. Sequenced: blood. V usage is TRBV12-3 or TRBV12-4 and J usage is TRBJ2-7, with 11 positions matching TRBD1. CDR3 protein: CASSASRDRGTEGRIGEQYF. CDR3 sequence (DNA): TGTGCCAGCAGTGCATCCCGGGACAGGGGGACAGAAGGAAGGATTGGCGAGCAGTACTTC.